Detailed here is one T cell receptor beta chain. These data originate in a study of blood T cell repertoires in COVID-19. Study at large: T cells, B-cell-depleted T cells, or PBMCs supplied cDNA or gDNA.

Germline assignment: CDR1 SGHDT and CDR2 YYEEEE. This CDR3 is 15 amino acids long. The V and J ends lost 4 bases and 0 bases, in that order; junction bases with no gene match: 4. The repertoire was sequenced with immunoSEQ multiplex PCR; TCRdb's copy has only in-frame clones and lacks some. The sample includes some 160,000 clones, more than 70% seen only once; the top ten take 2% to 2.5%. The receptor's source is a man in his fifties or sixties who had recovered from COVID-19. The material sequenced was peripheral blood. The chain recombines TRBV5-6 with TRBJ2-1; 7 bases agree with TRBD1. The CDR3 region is CASSQDRSSYNEQFF. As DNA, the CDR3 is TGTGCCAGCAGCCAGGACAGGAGCTCCTACAATGAGCAGTTCTTC.